These 27 T cell receptor beta chains came from one sample sequenced in a study of blood T cell repertoires in COVID-19. Repertoires were generated with immunoSEQ multiplex PCR, while TCRdb's copy carries only in-frame clones and drops some. The sample carries 98,000 or so clones, around 86% recorded once. The specimen was peripheral blood. The source of these receptors is a woman in her 70s with acute or convalescent COVID-19.

The gene calls are TRBV6-1 and TRBJ2-2; 9 bases line up with TRBD1. Germline CDR1 and CDR2: MNHNS and SASEGT. This CDR3 comprises 16 residues. J gave up 4 bases and V 4 bases, and 7 bases lay outside the gene matches. The CDR3 sequence: CASSGGTGRGTGELFF. As DNA, the CDR3 is TGTGCCAGCAGTGGAGGGACAGGGCGGGGCACCGGGGAGCTGTTTTTT.

The rearrangement joins TRBV2 to TRBJ1-2, with a weak D call TRBD1 (5 bases). Germline loops: CDR1 SNHLY, CDR2 FYNNEI. This CDR3 spans 13 amino acids. V dropped 5 bases and J dropped 6 bases, with 13 bases sitting between them. CDR3 nucleotide sequence: TGTGCCAGCAGTCGGGACGGGGGGGATGGCTACACCTTC. Translation gives CASSRDGGDGYTF.

CDR3 DNA sequence: TGTGCCAGCAGTCCCACAGGGGGCCGAGGCACTGAAGCTTTCTTT. Translated: CASSPTGGRGTEAFF. The genes are TRBV6-5 and TRBJ1-1, with 9 bases that match TRBD1. The CDR3 spans 15 residues. The junction had 8 bases not matched to a gene; V was cut back by 5 bases and J by 4 bases. Germline V gives CDR1 MNHEY, CDR2 SVGAGI.

Only one count was recorded for this clone. The chain links TRBV9 to TRBJ1-1; D may be TRBD1 (6 bases). CDR1 and CDR2 (germline): SGDLS, YYNGEE. Trimming left V 4 bases short and J 1 base short, with 11 bases between. The CDR3 extends over 14 amino acids. CDR3 amino acids: CASSPGQANTEAFF. The CDR3 coding sequence is TGTGCCAGCAGCCCGGGACAAGCGAACACTGAAGCTTTCTTT.

This sequence joins TRBV5-6 and TRBJ2-3; TRBD1 agrees at 7 bases. CDR1 is SGHDT, CDR2 YYEEEE, per germline. Unmatched junction bases numbered 15, after V lost 1 base and J lost 1 base. The CDR3 is 19 residues long. CDR3 loop: CASSLLRRQGVFRTDTQYF. As DNA, the CDR3 is TGTGCCAGCAGCTTGCTTAGGAGGCAGGGGGTTTTCCGCACAGATACGCAGTATTTT.

The chain has TRBV19 and TRBJ1-5; 7 positions agree with TRBD1. V shed 7 bases, J shed 0 bases, and the junction held 6 bases outside the gene matches. CDR1 LNHDA and CDR2 SQIVND come from the germline V gene (reference sequence). The CDR3 length is 15 residues. CDR3 bases: TGTGCCAGTAAGGGGGCAGCTAATAGCAATCAGCCCCAGCATTTT. This sequence encodes CASKGAANSNQPQHF.

V and J are TRBV28 and TRBJ1-2; 8 bases map to TRBD1. There are 15 residues in the CDR3. Germline CDR1 MDHEN, CDR2 SYDVKM. The V and J ends lost 5 bases and 5 bases, in that order; junction bases with no gene match: 10. CDR3 region: CASSPSTGVGYGYTF. The CDR3 DNA is TGTGCCAGCAGTCCCTCGACAGGGGTCGGTTATGGCTACACCTTC.

The J gene is TRBJ1-5, the V gene TRBV10-3, with a weak D call TRBD1 (6 bases). Germline CDR1 reads ENHRY; CDR2 reads SYGVKD. This CDR3 has 14 residues. V dropped 3 bases and J dropped 1 base, with 7 bases sitting between them. DNA of the CDR3: TGTGCCATCAGTGACAGGGGAAGCAATCAGCCCCAGCATTTT. Protein: CAISDRGSNQPQHF.

The count of this clone is one. This sequence joins TRBV7-8 and TRBJ1-2; 10 nucleotides agree with TRBD1. V was pared by 5 bases and J by 5 bases, with 5 bases of the junction left unmatched. CDR1 and CDR2 (germline): SGHVS, FQNEAQ. This CDR3 is built from 14 residues. CDR3 sequence reads: CASSRTDRGYGYTF. The CDR3, as DNA: TGTGCCAGCAGCCGAACGGACAGGGGGTATGGCTACACCTTC.

This chain connects TRBV28 to TRBJ2-2; maybe TRBD1 (5 bases). Trimming left V 6 bases short and J 4 bases short, with 9 bases between. Germline V lookup: CDR1 MDHEN, CDR2 SYDVKM. The CDR3 is 13 amino acids. CDR3 loop: CASSSDTTGELFF. CDR3 sequence (DNA): TGTGCCAGCAGCTCGGACACCACCGGGGAGCTGTTTTTT.

V usage is TRBV4-2 and J usage is TRBJ2-7; TRBD1 matches 8 bases. CDR1 and CDR2 (germline): LGHNA, YNFKEQ. The CDR3 loop spans 15 amino acids. With 1 base clipped from V and 6 bases from J, the junction kept 8 bases outside the gene matches. In nucleotides, the CDR3 is TGTGCCAGCAGCCAAGTCTCACAGGGGGTCGGCGAGCAGTACTTC. Amino acids: CASSQVSQGVGEQYF.

The J gene is TRBJ2-7, the V gene TRBV2; 16 positions agree with TRBD2. The CDR3 extends over 15 amino acids. V shed 6 bases and J 5 bases; nucleotides not matched to a gene: 4. Germline values: CDR1 SNHLY, CDR2 FYNNEI. The CDR3 here is CASSPGLAGGNEQYV. The CDR3 DNA is TGTGCCAGCAGCCCGGGACTAGCGGGGGGGAACGAGCAGTACGTC.

The genes are TRBV7-8 and TRBJ2-7; possibly TRBD2 for D (5 bases). Trimming removed 5 bases from V and 0 bases from J, with 14 bases in between. Germline CDR1 SGHVS, CDR2 FQNEAQ. The CDR3 contains 15 residues. The CDR3 protein is CASSPRRGGSYEQYF. DNA for the CDR3: TGTGCCAGCAGCCCCCGGCGTGGAGGCTCCTACGAGCAGTACTTC. Full variable domain (remainder filled in from reference TRBV7-8 and TRBJ2-7): GAGVSQSPRYKVAKRGQDVALRCDPISGHVSLFWYQQALGQGPEFLTYFQNEAQLDKSGLPSDRFFAERPEGSVSTLKIQRTQQEDSAVYLCASSPRRGGSYEQYFGPGTRLTVT.

On this clone itself: The identical CDR3 is also encoded by other nucleotide sequences in the sample. V is TRBV18 and J is TRBJ1-2, with TRBD1 matching over 10 bases. Germline V gene lookup returns CDR1 KGHSH and CDR2 LQKENI. The V segment lost 3 bases and the J segment 6 bases; nucleotides outside the gene matches: 1. The CDR3 loop spans 13 amino acids. The CDR3 DNA sequence: TGTGCCAGCTCACCCGGACAGGGGGATGGCTACACCTTC. Translated: CASSPGQGDGYTF.

V usage is TRBV6-1 and J usage is TRBJ2-7; TRBD2 might be the D (7 bases). Deletions cut 3 bases from V and 5 bases from J, with 14 bases between. The CDR3 consists of 14 residues. From germline, CDR1 is MNHNS and CDR2 SASEGT. As DNA, the CDR3 is TGTGCCAGCAGTGAGCGGGGGCCCCTCGACGAGCAGTACTTC. It translates to CASSERGPLDEQYF.

The genes are TRBV6-5 and TRBJ2-1; maybe TRBD2 (7 bases). In germline, CDR1 is MNHEY, CDR2 SVGAGI. V gave up 6 bases and J gave up 0 bases, with 9 bases separating them. There are 14 residues in the CDR3. This chain's CDR3 is CASRGGGSYNEQFF. The CDR3 DNA follows: TGTGCCAGCAGAGGGGGGGGCTCCTACAATGAGCAGTTCTTC.

The rearrangement uses TRBV18 and TRBJ2-7; 10 nucleotides line up with TRBD1. Germline CDR1 reads KGHSH; CDR2 reads LQKENI. The CDR3 is 14 residues long. The junction had 9 bases not matched to a gene; V was cut back by 2 bases and J by 11 bases. Here the CDR3 DNA reads TGTGCCAGCTCACCAGGGGTGACAGGGGGCGCGGAGTACTTC. Its translation: CASSPGVTGGAEYF.

The gene calls are TRBV28 and TRBJ1-2; 10 bases fit TRBD1. CDR3 length: 18 residues. CDR1 and CDR2 from the germline V gene are MDHEN and SYDVKM. V shed 8 bases and J 4 bases; nucleotides not matched to a gene: 19. The CDR3 loop reads CASEHIGTGVFPSYGYTF. CDR3 bases: TGTGCCAGCGAACATATAGGGACAGGGGTCTTCCCCTCCTATGGCTACACCTTC.

This clone was counted between two and nine times. V usage is TRBV5-1 and J usage is TRBJ2-1; D may be TRBD1 (6 bases). CDR3 length: 15 amino acids. Germline V gene sequence: CDR1 SGHRS, CDR2 YFSETQ. V lost 0 bases to trimming and J lost 0 bases, with 7 bases between them. The CDR3, as DNA: TGCGCCAGCAGCTTGGGACAGGTCTCCTACAATGAGCAGTTCTTC. This sequence encodes CASSLGQVSYNEQFF.

This chain joins TRBV18 and TRBJ2-5; 8 nucleotides align to TRBD1. Unmatched junction bases numbered 17, after V lost 4 bases and J lost 1 base. Germline V lookup: CDR1 KGHSH, CDR2 LQKENI. The CDR3 is 19 amino acids. The CDR3 here is CASSLVGDRGPTIQETQYF. The CDR3 DNA follows: TGTGCCAGCTCACTGGTCGGAGACAGGGGCCCTACAATCCAAGAGACCCAGTACTTC.

The chain carries TRBV18 and TRBJ2-1; tentatively, D is TRBD1 (6 bases). The CDR3 loop spans 15 amino acids. Germline assignment: CDR1 KGHSH and CDR2 LQKENI. The V end lost 3 bases, the J end lost 2 bases, and 11 bases lay between the germline ends. CDR3 nucleotides: TGTGCCAGCTCACCGTGGGACACAACCTACAATGAGCAGTTCTTC. This gives the protein CASSPWDTTYNEQFF.

The rearrangement uses TRBV5-5 and TRBJ2-7; TRBD1 matches at 11 bases. Unmatched junction bases numbered 11, after V lost 1 base and J lost 5 bases. This CDR3 comprises 17 residues. Germline CDR1 and CDR2: SGHKS and YYEKEE (reference sequence). CDR3 protein: CASSLIPSGTGGNEQYV. The DNA for the CDR3 is TGTGCCAGCAGCTTGATTCCTTCCGGGACAGGGGGTAACGAGCAGTACGTC.

V usage is TRBV7-9 and J usage is TRBJ2-5, with 10 bases that match TRBD2. V dropped 2 bases and J dropped 5; count of bases not matched to a gene: 11. Germline CDR1 SEHNR, CDR2 FQNEAQ (reference sequence). CDR3 length: 17 amino acids. The DNA for the CDR3 is TGTGCCAGCAGCTTATCGGGTAGCGGGGGGCCGAAGGAGACCCAGTACTTC. This codes for CASSLSGSGGPKETQYF.

V and J are TRBV7-9 and TRBJ2-5, with D maybe TRBD1 (7 bases). The CDR3 sequence is 13 residues long. Germline V CDR1 and CDR2: SEHNR, FQNEAQ (reference sequence). Between the trimmed V and J ends, which lost 5 bases and 2 bases, there was a span of 9 bases. The CDR3 is CASSQGGQETQYF. In nucleotides, the CDR3 is TGTGCCAGCAGCCAGGGGGGACAAGAGACCCAGTACTTC.

The chain is built from TRBV7-2 and TRBJ1-6; a weak D match, TRBD1 (6 bases). The CDR3 loop spans 12 amino acids. Between the trimmed V and J ends, which lost 5 bases and 9 bases, there was a span of 8 bases. Germline CDR1 SGHTA, CDR2 FQGNSA. The CDR3 sequence is CASSRDTSPLHF. Written as DNA, the CDR3 is TGTGCCAGCAGCCGGGACACTTCACCCCTCCACTTT.

This rearrangement joins TRBV7-9 to TRBJ1-1, with 11 nucleotides matching TRBD1. This CDR3 is built from 17 residues. Germline CDR1 reads SEHNR; CDR2 reads FQNEAQ (reference sequence). With 3 bases clipped from V and 3 bases from J, the junction kept 9 bases outside the gene matches. The CDR3 bases are TGTGCCAGCAGCTTCCGGTCGGGGACAGGGGGGGACACTGAAGCTTTCTTT. Translation gives CASSFRSGTGGDTEAFF.

The V gene is TRBV19, the J gene TRBJ2-7; perhaps TRBD2 as D (5 bases). CDR1 is LNHDA and CDR2 is SQIVND in the germline V gene (reference sequence). There are 14 residues in the CDR3. The germline V and J ends were trimmed by 2 bases and 1 base, with 9 bases remaining between them. CDR3 bases: TGTGCCAGTAGTATAAAACTAGATTCCTACGAGCAGTACTTC. Amino acid sequence: CASSIKLDSYEQYF.